This T cell receptor (beta chain) was documented in a study of Ad26.COV2.S vaccination and SARS-CoV-2 variants. Study findings and constraints: Possible underestimation of total T cell responses by the TCR breadth and depth analyses was noted. Reported findings describe substantial breadth in spike-specific CD8+ and CD4+ T cell responses following vaccination.

As regards this clone: Its matching antigen is unknown.

Clones were read by immunoSEQ multiplex PCR, and TCRdb kept only the in-frame ones, dropping some. The repertoire consists of about 350,000 clones, with 70% to 90% occurring once and the leading ten covering 3% to 4%. V lost 3 bases, J lost 5 bases, and 19 bases lay in between. The CDR3 totals 15 residues. Germline V gives CDR1 DFQATT, CDR2 SNEGSKA (reference sequence). Treatment denoted: some 20 received Ad26.COV2.S at low or high dose, single or two shots; roughly five received placebo; per-sample allocation not given. The samples date from day 63 after the first vaccine or placebo injection. The receptor was isolated from a person aged 18-60 years who received the Ad26.COV2.S COVID-19 vaccine or a placebo. The sample consisted of peripheral blood, taken in a trial of Ad26.COV2.S vaccine versus placebo. The genes are TRBV20-1 and TRBJ2-5, with D possibly being TRBD1 or TRBD2 (6 bases each). The CDR3 sequence: CSASPIREGGETQYF. CDR3 DNA: TGCAGTGCTAGTCCAATCCGGGAAGGGGGGGAGACCCAGTACTTC.